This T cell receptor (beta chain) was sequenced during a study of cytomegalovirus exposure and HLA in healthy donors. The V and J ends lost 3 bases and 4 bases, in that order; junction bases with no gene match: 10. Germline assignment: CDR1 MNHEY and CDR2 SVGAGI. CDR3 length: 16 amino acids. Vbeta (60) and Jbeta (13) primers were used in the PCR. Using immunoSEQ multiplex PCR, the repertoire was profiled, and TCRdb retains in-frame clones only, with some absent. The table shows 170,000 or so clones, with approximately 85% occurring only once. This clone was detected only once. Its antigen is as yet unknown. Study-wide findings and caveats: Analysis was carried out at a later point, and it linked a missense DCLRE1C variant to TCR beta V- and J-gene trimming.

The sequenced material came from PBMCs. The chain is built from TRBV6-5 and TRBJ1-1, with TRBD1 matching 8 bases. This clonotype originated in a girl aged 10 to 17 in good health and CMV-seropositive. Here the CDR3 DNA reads TGTGCCAGCAGTTATCAGGGGGCTCGAGAGGTCACTGAAGCTTTCTTT. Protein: CASSYQGAREVTEAFF.